Listed below are T cell receptor beta chains from one sample, sequenced in a study of cytomegalovirus exposure and HLA in healthy donors. Measured with immunoSEQ multiplex PCR; TCRdb has only the in-frame clones, and not every one. The table has about 110,000 clones, less than 75% seen once; the top ten hold approximately 11%. Sequenced material: PBMCs. All receptors derive from a man in his forties in good health and CMV-seropositive. Each CDR3 is given with its conserved first and last residue. Fields, in order: V gene, D gene, clone size, J gene, CDR3 DNA, CDR3 protein. D genes are given only for firm matches. Some rows mark clone size as missing; the rest say once, few, many or name a class of expanded clone.

>TRBV27|TRBD1|NA|TRBJ2-7
TGTGCCAGCAGTTCCAGGGGGCCCTACGAGCAGTACTTC
CASSSRGPYEQYF
>TRBV19|TRBD1|NA|TRBJ1-5
TGTGCCAGTAGAAACGGACAGGGCCCTCAGCCCCAGCATTTT
CASRNGQGPQPQHF
>TRBV27|NA|once|TRBJ1-1
TGTGCCAGCATAGGACTTATGAACACTGAAGCTTTCTTT
CASIGLMNTEAFF
>TRBV19|TRBD1|NA|TRBJ1-1
TGTGCCAGTAGTATGAGCCGGGACAGGGTGGGGAACACTGAAGCTTTCTTT
CASSMSRDRVGNTEAFF
>TRBV9|NA|few|TRBJ1-2
TGTGCCAGTCAGGAAGACAACTATGGCTACACCTTC
CASQEDNYGYTF
>TRBV28|NA|NA|TRBJ2-5
TGTGCCAGCAACCCTTTCGCGGTCGAGACCCAGTACTTC
CASNPFAVETQYF
>TRBV9|TRBD1|NA|TRBJ1-4
TGTGCCAGCAACCAGGGGGCGGAGGATGAAAAACTGTTTTTT
CASNQGAEDEKLFF
>TRBV6-1|NA|NA|TRBJ1-5
TGTGCCAGCAGTGTGGGGAGGGTCGGTACTCAGCCCCAGCATTTT
CASSVGRVGTQPQHF
>TRBV28|TRBD1|NA|TRBJ1-2
TGTGCCAGCAGTTTCCTCCGGGACAGCAATAACTATGGCTACACCTTC
CASSFLRDSNNYGYTF
>TRBV10-3|NA|NA|TRBJ1-1
TGTGCCATCGGAGGGGTGGCTGAAGCTTTCTTT
CAIGGVAEAFF
>TRBV7-2|NA|NA|TRBJ2-5
TGTGCCAGCAGCCCCCGGCGGGCGCAAGAGACCCAGTACTTC
CASSPRRAQETQYF
>TRBV28|NA|NA|TRBJ1-2
TGTGCCAGCAAGGGGGGGCGGTATGGCTACACCTTC
CASKGGRYGYTF
>TRBV27|NA|once|TRBJ1-4
TGTGCCAGCAGTTCCGCGCAGGGCAATGAAAAACTGTTTTTT
CASSSAQGNEKLFF
>TRBV5-3|TRBD2|NA|TRBJ2-1
TGTGCCAGAAGCTTCGGGACTAGCGGGACGCCATCCGGGAATGAGCAGTTCTTC
CARSFGTSGTPSGNEQFF
>TRBV29-1|NA|NA|TRBJ2-1
TGCAGCGTTGAATGGGAGGCCGCCTACAATGAGCAGTTCTTC
CSVEWEAAYNEQFF
>TRBV7-2|NA|NA|TRBJ1-1
TGTGCCAGCAGCTTAGTTCGGGGGAGCGGAACTGAAGCTTTCTTT
CASSLVRGSGTEAFF
>TRBV5-5|NA|once|TRBJ1-5
TGTGCCAGCAGCTTGCAGGGTGGGGATCAGCCCCAGCATTTT
CASSLQGGDQPQHF
>TRBV9|TRBD2|NA|TRBJ2-4
TGTGCCAGCAGCGGCGGGAGCACGGCCAAAAACATTCAGTACTTC
CASSGGSTAKNIQYF
>TRBV5-4|NA|NA|TRBJ2-7
TGTGCCAGCAGCCAGGGGGGTAGTCATTACGAGCAGTACTTC
CASSQGGSHYEQYF
>TRBV29-1|NA|NA|TRBJ1-1
TGCAGCGGTTCGACAGGGAACACTGAAGCTTTCTTT
CSGSTGNTEAFF
>TRBV15|TRBD2|NA|TRBJ2-7
TGTGCCACCAGCAGAGAGTCTCCCGGGAGGTACCTCGAGCAGTACTTC
CATSRESPGRYLEQYF
>TRBV29-1|NA|NA|TRBJ1-2
TGCAGCGTTGAAGGCGGCAGGGACTTCGATGGCTACACCTTC
CSVEGGRDFDGYTF
>TRBV18|NA|NA|TRBJ2-7
TGTGCCAGCTCACGCCGGACAGCCTACGAGCAGTACTTC
CASSRRTAYEQYF
>TRBV9|TRBD2|NA|TRBJ2-3
TGTGCCAGCAGCGTAGAGGCGGGAGGGATCCCAGATACGCAGTATTTT
CASSVEAGGIPDTQYF
>TRBV30|NA|NA|TRBJ1-5
TGTGCCTGGAGTGTAGGGGGGGCTCAGCCCCAGCATTTT
CAWSVGGAQPQHF
>TRBV29-1|TRBD1|NA|TRBJ2-5
TGCAGCGTTGCCGGGACAGGGGAAGAGACCCAGTACTTC
CSVAGTGEETQYF
>TRBV6-5|TRBD2|NA|TRBJ2-7
TGTGCCAGCAGTTACTCTCTCGCGGGAGGAGCCTACGAGCAGTACTTC
CASSYSLAGGAYEQYF
>TRBV4-2|TRBD2|few|TRBJ2-1
TGTGCCAGCAGCCAAGCACTAGCGGGAGGGTTATACAATGAGCAGTTCTTC
CASSQALAGGLYNEQFF
>TRBV9|TRBD2|few|TRBJ2-1
TGTGCCAGCAGCGTAGAAATAGCGGGAGTCAATGAGCAGTTCTTC
CASSVEIAGVNEQFF
>TRBV27|NA|NA|TRBJ1-3
TGTGCCAGCAGACAGACCGGGACATTCTCTGGAAACACCATATATTTT
CASRQTGTFSGNTIYF
>TRBV11-2|NA|once|TRBJ1-3
TGTGCCAGCAGCTTCACCGGGAACTCTGGAAACACCATATATTTT
CASSFTGNSGNTIYF
>TRBV6-6|TRBD1|few|TRBJ2-3
TGTGCCAGCACCCGGACAGGAATTACTAGCACAGATACGCAGTATTTT
CASTRTGITSTDTQYF
>TRBV4-2|NA|NA|TRBJ2-5
TGTGCCAGCAGCCCCGAGCAGGCTAGCGTAGAGACCCAGTACTTC
CASSPEQASVETQYF
>TRBV9|NA|once|TRBJ2-7
TGTGCCAGCAGCGAGGCCCCTGCGGAATTATACGAGCAGTACTTC
CASSEAPAELYEQYF
>TRBV27|NA|NA|TRBJ1-5
TGTGCCAGCAGTTTGCAGGGGATGGGTCAGCCCCAGCATTTT
CASSLQGMGQPQHF
>TRBV28|TRBD1|NA|TRBJ2-1
TGTGCCAGCAGCCCACATTCGGGACAGGGAAAGCAGTTCTTC
CASSPHSGQGKQFF
>TRBV9|TRBD1|NA|TRBJ2-2
TGTGCCAGCAGCGTAGCGGGGACAGGGGGTAGAACCGGGGAGCTGTTTTTT
CASSVAGTGGRTGELFF
>TRBV6-5|TRBD1|NA|TRBJ1-2
TGTGCCAGCAGTATGGGACAGAACTATGGCTACACCTTC
CASSMGQNYGYTF
>TRBV4-1|NA|NA|TRBJ2-5
TGCGCCAGCAGCCAAGGTGACTCTCAAGAGACCCAGTACTTC
CASSQGDSQETQYF
>TRBV19|NA|few|TRBJ2-3
TGTGCCAGTAGTGGCAGGGGTGGTGCAGATACGCAGTATTTT
CASSGRGGADTQYF
>TRBV4-1|TRBD1|NA|TRBJ1-2
TGCGCCAGCAGCCAAGGACAGGGAAGGATGGACTATGGCTACACCTTC
CASSQGQGRMDYGYTF
>TRBV30|TRBD1|few|TRBJ1-6
TGTGCCTGGAGTGTGCTGACAGGGCTGAATTCACCCCTCCACTTT
CAWSVLTGLNSPLHF
>TRBV5-1|TRBD1|NA|TRBJ1-3
TGCGCCAGCAGCCCCCAGGGGGTAGCGGACACCATATATTTT
CASSPQGVADTIYF
>TRBV6-4|NA|NA|TRBJ2-1
TGTGCCAGCAGTGATGGGTCTAGCAGGGGCAATGAGCAGTTCTTC
CASSDGSSRGNEQFF